The 18 T cell receptor beta chains below all came from one sample that was sequenced in a study of blood T cell repertoires in COVID-19. Method: immunoSEQ multiplex PCR; TCRdb's copy keeps in-frame clones and lacks some. The sample has about 47,000 clones; about four fifths are singletons. The sample consisted of peripheral blood. These receptors all stem from a man in his forties or fifties with acute or convalescent COVID-19.

This chain uses TRBV19 with TRBJ2-5; no clear D gene. V dropped 6 bases and J dropped 5 bases, with 16 bases sitting between them. Germline CDR1 and CDR2: LNHDA and SQIVND (reference sequence). The CDR3 sequence is 14 residues long. CDR3 DNA sequence: TGTGCCAGTAGCTTTAGTGTAGCCCGTGAGACCCAGTACTTC. It is translated as CASSFSVARETQYF.

The gene calls are TRBV24-1 and TRBJ2-3, with 12 bases identical to TRBD2. Trimming took 3 bases from V and 5 from J; bases not matched to a gene: 5. CDR1 and CDR2 from the germline V gene are KGHDR and SFDVKD. CDR3 size: 16 residues. The CDR3 sequence: CATSDPPGLAGDTQYF. In nucleotides, the CDR3 is TGTGCCACCAGTGATCCTCCGGGACTAGCGGGAGATACGCAGTATTTT.

The chain is built from TRBV7-9 and TRBJ2-3; TRBD2 matches 12 bases. Germline lookup yields CDR1 SEHNR and CDR2 FQNEAQ (reference sequence). Trimming took 1 base from V and 3 from J; bases not matched to a gene: 2. The CDR3 contains 16 residues. CDR3: CASSLGLAGETDTQYF. The CDR3 nucleotides are TGTGCCAGCAGCTTAGGACTAGCGGGAGAAACAGATACGCAGTATTTT.

The CDR3: CASSRGRNTIYF. CDR3 bases: TGCGCCAGCAGCAGGGGCCGAAACACCATATATTTT. This rearrangement joins TRBV10-1 to TRBJ1-3; tentatively, D is TRBD1 (6 bases). V lost 6 bases, J lost 5 bases, and 8 bases lay in between. Germline CDR1 and CDR2: WNHNN and SYGVQD (reference sequence). This CDR3 is 12 amino acids long.

This chain joins TRBV21-1 and TRBJ2-2; TRBD2 is the table's D call and was not checked against the DNA. TRBV21-1 is noted as a pseudogene. The CDR3 consists of 17 residues. This chain's CDR3 is CASSGASGRANTGELFF. Written as DNA, the CDR3 is TGTGCCAGCAGCGGGGCTAGCGGGAGGGCCAACACCGGGGAGCTGTTTTTT.

The chain employs TRBV10-3 and TRBJ1-4; possibly TRBD1 for D (5 bases). The V gene lost 4 bases and the J gene lost 3 bases, with 15 bases spanning the gap. Germline V CDR1 and CDR2: ENHRY, SYGVKD. The CDR3 runs 16 residues. Here the CDR3 DNA reads TGTGCCATCAGTGCATCGGGGGAAGTTGCTAATGAAAAACTGTTTTTT. This codes for CAISASGEVANEKLFF.

This clone is classed as large. The chain links TRBV7-8 to TRBJ2-4; a weak D match, TRBD1 (5 bases). The CDR3 is 15 residues long. CDR1 is SGHVS, CDR2 FQNEAQ, per germline. Between the trimmed V and J ends, which lost 5 bases and 8 bases, there was a span of 19 bases. The CDR3 here is CASSAGRALVDIQYF. The CDR3 coding sequence is TGTGCCAGCAGCGCAGGCAGGGCTCTTGTGGACATTCAGTACTTC.

V gene TRBV7-3 combines with J gene TRBJ2-3, with D tentatively TRBD1 (5 bases). The length of the CDR3 is 13 residues. V lost 8 bases, J lost 2 bases, and 11 bases lay in between. Germline values: CDR1 SGHTA, CDR2 FQGTGA. CDR3 DNA: TGTGCCAGCTCCCCCAGGGTCACAGATACGCAGTATTTT. It encodes CASSPRVTDTQYF.

This rearrangement joins TRBV6-1 to TRBJ1-1, with 8 bases aligning to TRBD1. The CDR3 has 14 amino acids. The germline V gene has CDR1 MNHNS and CDR2 SASEGT. With 3 bases clipped from V and 5 bases from J, the junction kept 5 bases outside the gene matches. CDR3 coding DNA: TGTGCCAGCAGTGACCCTGACAGGGGTACTGAAGCTTTCTTT. It is translated as CASSDPDRGTEAFF.

The V call is TRBV19, the J call TRBJ2-6, with TRBD1 as a possible D gene (6 bases). Trimming shortened V by 6 bases and J by 0 bases, and 18 bases separated the two germline ends. The CDR3 is made up of 18 amino acids. The germline V gene has CDR1 LNHDA and CDR2 SQIVND (reference sequence). In DNA form, the CDR3 reads TGTGCCAGTAGCCCCTTAGGGGGAACAAGCTCTGGGGCCAACGTCCTGACTTTC. It translates to CASSPLGGTSSGANVLTF. Full variable domain (rest looked up from reference TRBV19 and TRBJ2-6): DGGITQSPKYLFRKEGQNVTLSCEQNLNHDAMYWYRQDPGQGLRLIYYSQIVNDFQKGDIAEGYSVSREKKESFPLTVTSAQKNPTAFYLCASSPLGGTSSGANVLTFGAGSRLTVL.

The V gene is TRBV28, the J gene TRBJ1-1; no clear D gene. V was clipped by 5 bases and J by 5 bases, with 12 bases between them. Germline V gene lookup returns CDR1 MDHEN and CDR2 SYDVKM. The CDR3 contains 13 residues. CDR3 protein: CASSLAEETEAFF. The CDR3 nucleotides read TGTGCCAGCAGTCTAGCCGAAGAAACTGAAGCTTTCTTT.

The V and J genes are TRBV18 and TRBJ2-1, with 10 bases lining up with TRBD2. With V trimmed by 3 bases and J by 8 bases, 4 bases remained unmatched. Looked up from germline, CDR1 is KGHSH and CDR2 is LQKENI. The CDR3 is 14 residues long. CDR3 in amino acids: CASSPQRGGYEQFF. CDR3 coding DNA: TGTGCCAGCTCACCGCAGCGGGGGGGCTATGAGCAGTTCTTC.

This sequence joins TRBV25-1 and TRBJ2-1, with TRBD1 matching over 7 bases. The CDR3 covers 16 residues. With V trimmed by 4 bases and J by 2 bases, 8 bases remained unmatched. Per the germline V gene, CDR1 is MGHDK and CDR2 is SYGVNS. CDR3 DNA: TGTGCCAGCAGTGGGGAAGGACAGGTCCCCTACAATGAGCAGTTCTTC. Residues: CASSGEGQVPYNEQFF. The full variable domain, with the rest looked up from reference TRBV25-1 and TRBJ2-1, is EADIYQTPRYLVIGTGKKITLECSQTMGHDKMYWYQQDPGMELHLIHYSYGVNSTEKGDLSSESTVSRIRTEHFPLTLESARPSHTSQYLCASSGEGQVPYNEQFFGPGTRLTVL.

The chain links TRBV24-1 to TRBJ2-4, with D possibly matching TRBD1 (5 bases). Germline CDR1 is KGHDR and CDR2 is SFDVKD. The V and J ends lost 0 bases and 4 bases respectively, with 9 bases between them. The CDR3 spans 15 residues. The chain's CDR3 is CATSDLSAGKNIQYF. As DNA, the CDR3 is TGTGCCACCAGTGATTTGTCGGCAGGGAAAAACATTCAGTACTTC.

This chain uses TRBV10-3 with TRBJ1-2; no clear D gene. The CDR3 extends over 12 amino acids. The ends were cut back, 8 bases at V and 3 bases at J, with 10 bases in the middle. Per the germline V gene, CDR1 is ENHRY and CDR2 is SYGVKD. This chain's CDR3 is CAIPGVYYGYTF. The CDR3 DNA reads as TGTGCCATCCCGGGTGTCTACTATGGCTACACCTTC.

The chain uses TRBV19 and TRBJ1-4, with TRBD1 identical over 7 bases. This CDR3 contains 14 residues. The J segment lost 9 bases and the V segment lost 4 bases, leaving 8 bases of the junction unmatched. The germline V gene has CDR1 LNHDA and CDR2 SQIVND (reference sequence). CDR3 region: CASSNQGVRQKLFF. In DNA form, the CDR3 reads TGTGCCAGTAGTAACCAGGGGGTAAGGCAAAAACTGTTTTTT.

The V and J genes are TRBV5-1 and TRBJ2-2, with 9 bases aligning to TRBD2. The V gene's germline CDR1 is SGHRS and CDR2 YFSETQ. The CDR3 loop spans 15 amino acids. The V gene end was trimmed by 0 bases and the J gene end by 4 bases; junction bases not matched to a gene: 1. CDR3 protein: CASSLGSGGTGELFF. The CDR3 bases are TGCGCCAGCAGCTTGGGTAGCGGGGGCACCGGGGAGCTGTTTTTT.

V is TRBV18 and J is TRBJ1-5; TRBD1 might be the D (6 bases). Germline V gene data show CDR1 as KGHSH and CDR2 as LQKENI. Between the trimmed V and J ends, which lost 1 base and 7 bases, there was a span of 14 bases. This CDR3 spans 15 amino acids. The CDR3 DNA sequence: TGTGCCAGCTCACCACAGGCAGGGGTAGAACAGCCCCAGCATTTT. Residues: CASSPQAGVEQPQHF.